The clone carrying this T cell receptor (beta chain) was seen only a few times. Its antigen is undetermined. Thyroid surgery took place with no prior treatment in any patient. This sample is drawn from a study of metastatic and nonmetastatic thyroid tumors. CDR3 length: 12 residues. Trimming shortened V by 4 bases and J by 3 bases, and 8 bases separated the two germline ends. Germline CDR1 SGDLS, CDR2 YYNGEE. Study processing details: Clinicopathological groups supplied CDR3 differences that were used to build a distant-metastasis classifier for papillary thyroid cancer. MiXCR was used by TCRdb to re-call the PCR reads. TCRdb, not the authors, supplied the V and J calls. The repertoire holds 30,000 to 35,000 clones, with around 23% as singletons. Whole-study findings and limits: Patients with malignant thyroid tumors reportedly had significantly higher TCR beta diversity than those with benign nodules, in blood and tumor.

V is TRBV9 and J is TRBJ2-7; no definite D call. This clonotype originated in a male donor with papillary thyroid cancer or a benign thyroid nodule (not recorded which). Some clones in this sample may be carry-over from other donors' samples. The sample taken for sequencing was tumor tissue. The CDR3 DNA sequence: TGTGCCAGCAGCTTAAGTGGCTACGAGCAGTACTTC. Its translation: CASSLSGYEQYF.